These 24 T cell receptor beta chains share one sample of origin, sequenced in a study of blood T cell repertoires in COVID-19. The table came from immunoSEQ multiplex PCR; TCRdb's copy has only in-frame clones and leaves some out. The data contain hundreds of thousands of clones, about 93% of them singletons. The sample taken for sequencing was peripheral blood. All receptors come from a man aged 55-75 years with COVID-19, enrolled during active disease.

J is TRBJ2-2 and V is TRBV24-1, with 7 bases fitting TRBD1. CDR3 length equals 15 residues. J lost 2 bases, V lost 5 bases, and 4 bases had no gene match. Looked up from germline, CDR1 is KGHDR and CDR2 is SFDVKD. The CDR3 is CATSAGQRNTGELFF. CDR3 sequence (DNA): TGTGCCACCAGTGCGGGACAGCGAAACACCGGGGAGCTGTTTTTT.

CDR3 bases: TGCAGTGCCAGTAGAGTAGGACTAGCGGGAGGCACAGATACGCAGTATTTT. Its translation is CSASRVGLAGGTDTQYF. The chain couples TRBV20-1 to TRBJ2-3, with TRBD2 matching over 13 bases. Germline V gene data show CDR1 as DFQATT and CDR2 as SNEGSKA (reference sequence). The CDR3 has 17 amino acids. V lost 6 bases to trimming and J lost 1 base; unmatched junction nucleotides: 10.

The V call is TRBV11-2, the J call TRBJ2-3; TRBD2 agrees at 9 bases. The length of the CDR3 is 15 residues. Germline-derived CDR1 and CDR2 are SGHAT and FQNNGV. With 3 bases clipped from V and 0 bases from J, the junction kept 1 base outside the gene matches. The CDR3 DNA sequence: TGTGCCAGCAGCTTTACTAGCGGGAGCACAGATACGCAGTATTTT. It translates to CASSFTSGSTDTQYF.

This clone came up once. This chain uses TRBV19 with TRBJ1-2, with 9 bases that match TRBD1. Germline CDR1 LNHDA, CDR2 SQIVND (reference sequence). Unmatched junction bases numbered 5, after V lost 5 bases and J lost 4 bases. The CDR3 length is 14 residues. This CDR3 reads CASSLGQGPYGYTF. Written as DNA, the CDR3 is TGTGCCAGTAGTCTAGGACAGGGGCCCTATGGCTACACCTTC.

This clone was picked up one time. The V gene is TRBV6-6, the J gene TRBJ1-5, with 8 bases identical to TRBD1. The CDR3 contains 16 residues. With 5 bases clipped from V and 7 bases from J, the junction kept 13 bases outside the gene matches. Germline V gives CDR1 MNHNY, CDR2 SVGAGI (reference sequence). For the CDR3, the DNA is TGTGCCAGCAGTAAGACAGACAGGGGTCTCGGCCAGCCCCAGCATTTT. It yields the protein CASSKTDRGLGQPQHF.

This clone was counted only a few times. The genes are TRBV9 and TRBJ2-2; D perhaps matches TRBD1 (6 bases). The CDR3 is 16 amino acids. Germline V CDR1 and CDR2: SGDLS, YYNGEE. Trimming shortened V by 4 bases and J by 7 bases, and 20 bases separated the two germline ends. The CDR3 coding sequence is TGTGCCAGCAGCCCACGCAGGGGCCTAGGGAGCGGGGAGCTGTTTTTT. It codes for CASSPRRGLGSGELFF.

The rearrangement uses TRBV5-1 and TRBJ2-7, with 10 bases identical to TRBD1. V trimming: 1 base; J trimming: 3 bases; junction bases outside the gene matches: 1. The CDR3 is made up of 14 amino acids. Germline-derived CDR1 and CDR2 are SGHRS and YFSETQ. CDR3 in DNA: TGCGCCAGCAGCTTGAGGACAGGGGGCTACGAGCAGTACTTC. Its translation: CASSLRTGGYEQYF.

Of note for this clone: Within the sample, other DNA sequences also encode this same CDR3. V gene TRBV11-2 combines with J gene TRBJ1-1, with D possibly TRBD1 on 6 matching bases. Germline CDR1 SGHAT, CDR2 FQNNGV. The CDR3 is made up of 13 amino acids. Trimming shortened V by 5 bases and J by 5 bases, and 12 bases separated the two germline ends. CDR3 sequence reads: CASSVQQGTEAFF. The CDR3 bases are TGTGCCAGCAGCGTACAACAGGGTACTGAAGCTTTCTTT.

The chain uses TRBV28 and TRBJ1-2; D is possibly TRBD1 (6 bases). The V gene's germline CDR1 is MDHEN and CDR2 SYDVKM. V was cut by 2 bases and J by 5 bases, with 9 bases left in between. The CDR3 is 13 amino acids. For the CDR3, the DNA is TGTGCCAGCAGTTTAAACAGGGTGTATGGCTACACCTTC. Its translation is CASSLNRVYGYTF.

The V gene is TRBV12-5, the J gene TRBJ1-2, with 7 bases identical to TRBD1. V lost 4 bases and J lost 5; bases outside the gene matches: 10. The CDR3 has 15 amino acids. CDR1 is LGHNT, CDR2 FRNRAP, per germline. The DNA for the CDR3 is TGTGCTAGTGGTTCATCAGGGGGGCAGGGTTATGGCTACACCTTC. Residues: CASGSSGGQGYGYTF.

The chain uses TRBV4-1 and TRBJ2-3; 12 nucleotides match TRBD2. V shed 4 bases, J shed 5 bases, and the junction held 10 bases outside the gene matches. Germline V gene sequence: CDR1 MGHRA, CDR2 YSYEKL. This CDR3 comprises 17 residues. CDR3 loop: CASSPTTSGGGGDTQYF. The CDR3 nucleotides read TGCGCCAGCAGCCCGACGACTAGCGGGGGAGGGGGAGATACGCAGTATTTT.

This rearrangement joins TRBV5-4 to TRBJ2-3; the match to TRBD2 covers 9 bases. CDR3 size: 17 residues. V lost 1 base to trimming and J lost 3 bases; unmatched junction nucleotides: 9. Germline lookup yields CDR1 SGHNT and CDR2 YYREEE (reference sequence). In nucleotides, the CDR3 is TGTGCCAGCAGCTTGAGTGGGGCGGGGGGGCCTACAGATACGCAGTATTTT. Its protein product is CASSLSGAGGPTDTQYF.

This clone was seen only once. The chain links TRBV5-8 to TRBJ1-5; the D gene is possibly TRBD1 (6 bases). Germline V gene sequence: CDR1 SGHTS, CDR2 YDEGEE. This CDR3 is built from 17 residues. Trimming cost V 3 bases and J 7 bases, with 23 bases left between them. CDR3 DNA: TGTGCCAGCAGCTCCCTAAGTCGGACAGTCTCGTCCCAGCCCCAGCATTTT. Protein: CASSSLSRTVSSQPQHF. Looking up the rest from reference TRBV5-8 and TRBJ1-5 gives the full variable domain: EAGVTQSPTHLIKTRGQQATLRCSPISGHTSVYWYQQALGLGLQFLLWYDEGEERNRGNFPPRFSGRQFPNYSSELNVNALELEDSALYLCASSSLSRTVSSQPQHFGDGTRLSIL.

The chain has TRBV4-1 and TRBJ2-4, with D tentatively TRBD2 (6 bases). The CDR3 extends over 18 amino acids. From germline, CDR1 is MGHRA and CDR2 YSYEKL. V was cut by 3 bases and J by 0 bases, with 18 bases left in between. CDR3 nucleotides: TGCGCCAGCAGCCATCCCCCTAGAGGAGGGGTAGCCAAAAACATTCAGTACTTC. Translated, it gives CASSHPPRGGVAKNIQYF.

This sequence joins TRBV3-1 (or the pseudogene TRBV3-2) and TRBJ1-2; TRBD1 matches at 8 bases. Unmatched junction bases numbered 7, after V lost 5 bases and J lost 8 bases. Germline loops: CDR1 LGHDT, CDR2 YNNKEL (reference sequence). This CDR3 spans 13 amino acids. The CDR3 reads CASSVQGARGYTF. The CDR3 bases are TGTGCCAGCAGCGTTCAGGGGGCGCGCGGCTACACCTTC.

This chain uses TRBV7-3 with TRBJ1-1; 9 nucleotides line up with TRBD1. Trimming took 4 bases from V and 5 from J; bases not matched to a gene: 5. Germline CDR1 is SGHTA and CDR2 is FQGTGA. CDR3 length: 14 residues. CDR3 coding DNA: TGTGCCAGCAGCTCACAGGGGGCAAGGACTGAAGCTTTCTTT. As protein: CASSSQGARTEAFF.

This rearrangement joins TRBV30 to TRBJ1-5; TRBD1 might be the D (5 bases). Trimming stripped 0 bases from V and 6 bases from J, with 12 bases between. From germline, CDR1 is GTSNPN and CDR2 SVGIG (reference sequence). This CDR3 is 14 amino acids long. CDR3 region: CAWSVPRGRQPQHF. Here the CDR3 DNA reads TGTGCCTGGAGTGTACCAAGGGGCCGTCAGCCCCAGCATTTT.

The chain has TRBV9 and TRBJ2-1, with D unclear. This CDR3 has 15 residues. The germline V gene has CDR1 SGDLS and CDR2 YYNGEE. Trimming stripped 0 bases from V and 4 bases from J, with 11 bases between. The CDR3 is CASSVAGAAYNEQFF. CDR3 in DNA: TGTGCCAGCAGCGTAGCCGGTGCGGCATACAATGAGCAGTTCTTC.

CDR3 DNA sequence: TGTGCCAGCAGCTTGACGGGAAATACCTACGAGCAGTACTTC. Translating gives CASSLTGNTYEQYF. The chain recombines TRBV5-4 with TRBJ2-7; perhaps TRBD2 as D (5 bases). The CDR3 loop spans 14 amino acids. Looked up from germline, CDR1 is SGHNT and CDR2 is YYREEE (reference sequence). V lost 1 base and J 2 bases, leaving 10 bases between the germline ends.

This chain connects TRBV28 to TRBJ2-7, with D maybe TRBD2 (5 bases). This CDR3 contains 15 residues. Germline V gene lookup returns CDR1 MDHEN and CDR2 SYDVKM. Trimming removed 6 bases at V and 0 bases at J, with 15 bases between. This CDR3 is CASRHIPGSSYEQYF. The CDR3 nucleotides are TGTGCCAGCAGACACATTCCGGGGAGCTCCTACGAGCAGTACTTC.

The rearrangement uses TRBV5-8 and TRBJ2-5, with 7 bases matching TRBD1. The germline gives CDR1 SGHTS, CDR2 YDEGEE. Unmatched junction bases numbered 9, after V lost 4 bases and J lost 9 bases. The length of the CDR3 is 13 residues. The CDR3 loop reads CASSRDRARPQYF. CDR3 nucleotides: TGTGCCAGCAGCCGAGACAGGGCCAGGCCCCAGTACTTC.

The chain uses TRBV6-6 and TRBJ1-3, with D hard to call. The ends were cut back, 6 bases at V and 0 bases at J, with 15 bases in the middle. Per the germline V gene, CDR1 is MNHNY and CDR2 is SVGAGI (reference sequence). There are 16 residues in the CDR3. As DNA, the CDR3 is TGTGCCAGCAGCCAGCCGGCGGGCTACTCTGGAAACACCATATATTTT. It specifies CASSQPAGYSGNTIYF.

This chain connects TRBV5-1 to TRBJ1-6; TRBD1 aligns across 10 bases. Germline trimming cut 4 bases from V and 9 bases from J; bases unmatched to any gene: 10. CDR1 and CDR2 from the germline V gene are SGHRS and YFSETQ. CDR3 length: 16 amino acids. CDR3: CASSTADRGLGSPLHF. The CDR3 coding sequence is TGCGCCAGCAGCACCGCTGACAGGGGGCTCGGTTCACCCCTCCACTTT.

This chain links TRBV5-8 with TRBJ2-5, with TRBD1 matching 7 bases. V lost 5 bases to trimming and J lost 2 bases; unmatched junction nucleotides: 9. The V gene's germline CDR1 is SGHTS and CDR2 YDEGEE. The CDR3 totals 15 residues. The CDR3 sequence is CASRPRTGLQETQYF. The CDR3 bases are TGTGCCAGCAGACCTCGGACAGGTTTACAAGAGACCCAGTACTTC.